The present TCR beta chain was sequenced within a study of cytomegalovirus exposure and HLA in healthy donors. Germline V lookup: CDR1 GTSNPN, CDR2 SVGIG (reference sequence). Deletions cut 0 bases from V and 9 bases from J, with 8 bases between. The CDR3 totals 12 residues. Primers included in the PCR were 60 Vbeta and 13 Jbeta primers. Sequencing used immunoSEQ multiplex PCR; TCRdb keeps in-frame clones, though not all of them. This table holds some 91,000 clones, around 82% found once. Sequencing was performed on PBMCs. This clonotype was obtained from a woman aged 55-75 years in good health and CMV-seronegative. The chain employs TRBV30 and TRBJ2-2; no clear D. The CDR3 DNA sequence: TGTGCCTGGAGTGTACTAAGAAGGGAGCTGTTTTTT. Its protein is CAWSVLRRELFF.